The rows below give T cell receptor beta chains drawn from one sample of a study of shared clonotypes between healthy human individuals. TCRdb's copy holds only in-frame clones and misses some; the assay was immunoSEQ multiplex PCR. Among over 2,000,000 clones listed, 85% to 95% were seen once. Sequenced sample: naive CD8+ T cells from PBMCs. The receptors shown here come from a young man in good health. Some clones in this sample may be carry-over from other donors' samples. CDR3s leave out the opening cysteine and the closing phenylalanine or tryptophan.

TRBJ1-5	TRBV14	ASSQDPTGVAGPNQPQH
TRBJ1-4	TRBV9	ASSVAAGWGEKLF
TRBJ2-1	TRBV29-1	SVPPTSGPYNEQF
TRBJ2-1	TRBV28	ASNPLFSARGEDWNEQF
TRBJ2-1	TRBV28	ASSKTGVYNEQF
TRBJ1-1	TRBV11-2	ASSWGMEGAF
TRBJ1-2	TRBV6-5	ASSSAYRGGYT
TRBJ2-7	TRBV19	ASSRPDSYEQY
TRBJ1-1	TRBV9	ASSAGQGLNTEAF
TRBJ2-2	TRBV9	ASSVEGGHTNTGELF
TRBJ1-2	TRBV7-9	ASSSNPQGFYGYT
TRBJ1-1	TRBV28	ASSFRGRGRNTEAF
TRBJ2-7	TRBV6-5	ASFDRTDGEQY
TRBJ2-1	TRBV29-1	SVVPWGSYEQF
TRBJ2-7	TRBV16	ASSSIGTVGGLAGGPQYEQY
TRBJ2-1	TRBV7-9	ASSLSWGEQF
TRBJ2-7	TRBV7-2	ASSFYLQGPTYSYEQY
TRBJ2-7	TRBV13	ASTPEGLAAYEQY
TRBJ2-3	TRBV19	ASSPGNTDTQY
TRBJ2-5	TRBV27	ASSLRQVHETQY
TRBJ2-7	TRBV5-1	ASSLAGRNEQY
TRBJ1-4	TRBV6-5	ASSYEGQKLF
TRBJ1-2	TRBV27	ASSLWGGWNGYT
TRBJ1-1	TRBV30	AWSPQILMNTEAF
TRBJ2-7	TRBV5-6	ASSLRGISGSPYEQY
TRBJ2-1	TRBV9	ASSVSGNYNEQF
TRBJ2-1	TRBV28	ASSLFRPDGSGFRDEQF
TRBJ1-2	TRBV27	ASSLAGRDGYT
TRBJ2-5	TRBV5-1	ASSSRAPGETQY
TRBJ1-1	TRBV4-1	ASSRVNTEAF
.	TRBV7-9	ASSHPRDRGNEQY
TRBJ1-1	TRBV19	ASSMVGGEAF
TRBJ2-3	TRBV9	ASSASAGGRDTQY
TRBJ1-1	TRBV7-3	ASSGIGAGDEAF
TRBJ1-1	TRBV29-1	SVAGTWAAMNTEAF
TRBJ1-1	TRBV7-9	ASSLNGDPQNTEAF
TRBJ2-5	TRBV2	ASEFGQQETQY
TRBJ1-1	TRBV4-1	ASSQGPGHSTEAF